These 8 T cell receptor beta chains share one sample of origin, sequenced in a study of T cells after yellow fever vaccination. TCRdb passed the 5' RACE reads through MiXCR, listing each CDR3 protein once. The repertoire holds hundreds of thousands of distinct CDR3 sequences, around 20% seen once, with 18% in the top ten. Sequences were derived from PBMCs, sampled before the yellow fever booster vaccination. Source of these receptors: a man in his late teens or twenties who received the YFV17D yellow fever vaccine.

This clonotype was seen ten or more times. The V and J genes are TRBV20-1 and TRBJ2-3; the D call may be TRBD1 or TRBD2 (5 bases each). The CDR3 loop spans 13 amino acids. The germline CDR1 and CDR2 sequences are DFQATT and SNEGSKA (reference sequence). Between the trimmed V and J ends, which lost 0 bases and 8 bases, there was a span of 12 bases. This chain's CDR3 is CSARDVAGGTQYF. Here the CDR3 DNA reads TGCAGTGCTAGAGATGTTGCTGGGGGTACGCAGTATTTT.

This rearrangement joins TRBV20-1 to TRBJ2-4; the D is unclear. Germline V gives CDR1 DFQATT, CDR2 SNEGSKA (reference sequence). Trimming took off 7 bases at V and 0 bases at J, with 7 bases between the two ends. The CDR3 totals 12 residues. The CDR3 DNA sequence: TGCAGTGTTCCTGTAGCCAAAAACATTCAGTACTTC. Encoded protein: CSVPVAKNIQYF.

The chain joins TRBV7-9 to TRBJ1-5, with D perhaps TRBD1 (6 bases). The CDR3 length is 21 residues. The V gene's germline CDR1 is SEHNR and CDR2 FQNEAQ (reference sequence). Deletions cut 5 bases from V and 5 bases from J, with 34 bases between. This CDR3 reads CASSPEIGRQALGLPDQPQHF. CDR3 DNA sequence: TGTGCCAGCAGCCCGGAGATAGGCCGACAGGCGCTGGGATTGCCCGATCAGCCCCAGCATTTT.

The chain links TRBV4-3 to TRBJ1-6; D gene ambiguous. This CDR3 spans 15 amino acids. V was shortened by 0 bases and J by 7 bases, with 10 bases between the two germline ends. Germline V gene lookup returns CDR1 LGHNA and CDR2 YSLEER. CDR3 loop: CASSQDSAENSPLHF. CDR3 in DNA: TGCGCCAGCAGCCAAGATTCTGCAGAAAATTCACCCCTCCACTTT.

This chain links TRBV5-1 with TRBJ2-5, with D possibly matching TRBD2 (5 bases). V was shortened by 7 bases and J by 1 base, with 17 bases between the two germline ends. The CDR3 contains 15 residues. CDR1 is SGHRS and CDR2 is YFSETQ in the germline V gene. As DNA, the CDR3 is TGCGCCAGCCGTTATGGAACGGGGTTCCAAGAGACCCAGTACTTC. Protein: CASRYGTGFQETQYF.

This clonotype is a singleton in its sample. V gene TRBV6-2 or TRBV6-3 combines with J gene TRBJ1-6; D remains ambiguous. Germline values: CDR1 MNHEY, CDR2 SVGEGT. Trimming removed 1 base at V and 10 bases at J, with 17 bases between. There are 16 residues in the CDR3. The CDR3 spells CASSYYRLLRSSPLHF. Written as DNA, the CDR3 is TGTGCCAGCAGTTACTACCGGCTCCTTCGCAGCTCACCCCTCCACTTT.

The CDR3 nucleotides read TGTGCCAGCAGCCAAGGAACGGCTGAAGAGACCCAGTACTTC. Translation: CASSQGTAEETQYF. The genes are TRBV4-2 and TRBJ2-5; D remains ambiguous. Germline V gene data show CDR1 as LGHNA and CDR2 as YNFKEQ. The CDR3 is 14 residues long. Trimming left V 1 base short and J 3 bases short, with 9 bases between.

The table lists this clonotype with a few counts. The chain links TRBV27 to TRBJ1-5; TRBD1 aligns across 10 bases. Germline loops: CDR1 MNHEY, CDR2 SMNVEV (reference sequence). Unmatched junction bases numbered 10, after V lost 6 bases and J lost 5 bases. There are 16 residues in the CDR3. DNA for the CDR3: TGTGCCAGCAGCCCTACACCGGGACAGGGGTATCAGCCCCAGCATTTT. This encodes CASSPTPGQGYQPQHF.